This TCR beta chain was documented in a study of early T cells in non-severe SARS-CoV-2 infection. TCRdb re-called the 5' RACE reads through MiXCR, storing one row per CDR3 protein. Of about 22,000 distinct CDR3 sequences listed, roughly 5.3% are singletons. The table lists this clonotype with a few counts. V lost 2 bases, J lost 6 bases, and 15 bases lay in between. The CDR3 is 14 residues long. Germline values: CDR1 SGHNT, CDR2 YYREEE (reference sequence). J is TRBJ2-7 and V is TRBV5-4; D perhaps matches TRBD1 (6 bases). The sequenced material came from whole blood. The receptor was isolated from an adult who was a healthcare worker with PCR-confirmed SARS-CoV-2 infection or an uninfected control (not recorded which). The CDR3 protein is CASSLGSGEIEQYF. CDR3 coding DNA: TGTGCCAGCAGCTTAGGATCAGGGGAGATCGAGCAGTACTTC. Drawing the rest from reference TRBV5-4 and TRBJ2-7, the complete variable domain is ETGVTQSPTHLIKTRGQQVTLRCSSQSGHNTVSWYQQALGQGPQFIFQYYREEENGRGNFPPRFSGLQFPNYSSELNVNALELDDSALYLCASSLGSGEIEQYFGPGTRLTVT.